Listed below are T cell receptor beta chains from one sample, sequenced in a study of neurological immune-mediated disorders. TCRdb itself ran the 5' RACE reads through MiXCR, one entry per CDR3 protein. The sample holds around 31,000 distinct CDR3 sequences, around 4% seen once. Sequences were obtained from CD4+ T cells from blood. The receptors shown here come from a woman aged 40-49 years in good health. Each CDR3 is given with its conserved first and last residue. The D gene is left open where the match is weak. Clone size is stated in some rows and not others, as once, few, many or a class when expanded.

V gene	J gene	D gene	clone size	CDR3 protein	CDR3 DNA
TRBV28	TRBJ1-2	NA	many	CASGSSGGGAYGYTF	TGTGCCAGCGGGTCCTCGGGGGGGGGCGCATATGGCTACACCTTC
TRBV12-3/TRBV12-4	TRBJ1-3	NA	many	CASIKRQGESGNTIYF	TGTGCCAGCATCAAGCGGCAGGGCGAATCTGGAAACACCATATATTTT
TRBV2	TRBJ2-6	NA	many	CASERVSGANVLTF	TGTGCCAGCGAGAGGGTCTCTGGGGCCAACGTCCTGACTTTC
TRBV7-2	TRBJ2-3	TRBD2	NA	CASNGGGRGTDTQYF	TGTGCCAGCAACGGGGGCGGGAGGGGCACAGATACGCAGTATTTT
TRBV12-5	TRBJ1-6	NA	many	CASTRPGRTPSPLHF	TGTGCTAGTACCAGGCCGGGCAGGACTCCCTCACCCCTCCACTTT
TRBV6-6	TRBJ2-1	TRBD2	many	CASSYEGLAYNEQFF	TGTGCCAGCAGTTACGAGGGACTAGCTTACAATGAGCAGTTCTTC
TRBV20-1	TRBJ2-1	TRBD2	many	CSATSRAVAGLYNEQFF	TGCAGTGCTACATCCAGGGCCGTAGCGGGACTATACAATGAGCAGTTCTTC
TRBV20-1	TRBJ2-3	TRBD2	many	CSARDPSGRLGDTQYF	TGCAGTGCTAGAGATCCCAGCGGGAGATTGGGAGATACGCAGTATTTT
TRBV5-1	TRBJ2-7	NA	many	CASRYGDGDHIF	TGCGCCAGCCGTTACGGCGACGGCGACCACATTTTC
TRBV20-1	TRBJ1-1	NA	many	CSAPGGHESTEAFF	TGCAGTGCTCCGGGGGGACACGAGAGCACTGAAGCTTTCTTT
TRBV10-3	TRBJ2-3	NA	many	CAIRQGLWDTQYF	TGTGCCATCAGACAAGGACTGTGGGATACGCAGTATTTT
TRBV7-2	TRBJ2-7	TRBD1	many	CASSLTGAAGEQYF	TGTGCCAGCAGCTTGACAGGGGCAGCGGGCGAGCAGTACTTC
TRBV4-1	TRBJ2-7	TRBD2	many	CASSQEIGLAGGKSYEQYF	TGCGCCAGCAGCCAAGAGATCGGACTAGCGGGGGGGAAATCCTACGAGCAGTACTTC
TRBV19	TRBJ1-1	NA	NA	CASSIGPTANTEAFF	TGTGCCAGTAGTATAGGGCCGACCGCGAACACTGAAGCTTTCTTT
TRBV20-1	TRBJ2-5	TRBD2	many	CSAEREIQETQYF	TGCAGTGCTGAGCGGGAGATCCAAGAGACCCAGTACTTC
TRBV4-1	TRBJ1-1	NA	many	CASSQDFGGWEAFF	TGCGCCAGCAGCCAAGATTTTGGCGGCTGGGAAGCTTTCTTT
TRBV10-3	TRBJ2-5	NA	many	CAISESTNGETQYF	TGTGCCATCAGTGAGTCCACCAACGGAGAGACCCAGTACTTC
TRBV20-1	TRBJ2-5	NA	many	CSARGVRETQYF	TGCAGTGCTAGGGGAGTACGGGAGACCCAGTACTTC
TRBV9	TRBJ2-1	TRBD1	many	CASSVRDRDHNEQFF	TGTGCCAGCAGCGTGAGGGACAGGGACCACAATGAGCAGTTCTTC
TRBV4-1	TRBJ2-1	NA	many	CASSQERTERFF	TGCGCCAGCAGCCAAGAGAGGACGGAAAGGTTCTTC
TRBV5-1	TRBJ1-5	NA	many	CASSLASNQPQHF	TGCGCCAGCAGCTTAGCGAGCAATCAGCCCCAGCATTTT
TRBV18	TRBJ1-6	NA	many	CASSHLTGEPLHF	TGTGCCAGCTCACACCTCACGGGGGAACCCCTCCACTTT
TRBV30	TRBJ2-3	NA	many	CAWAISTDTQYF	TGTGCCTGGGCCATCAGCACAGATACGCAGTATTTT
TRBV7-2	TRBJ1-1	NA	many	CASSLQNTEAFF	TGTGCCAGCAGCTTACAGAACACTGAAGCTTTCTTT
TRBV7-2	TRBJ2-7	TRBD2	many	CASSFGTSGTGAQYF	TGTGCCAGCAGCTTTGGGACTAGCGGGACTGGGGCGCAGTACTTC
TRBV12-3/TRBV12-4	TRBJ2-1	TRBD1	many	CAGGQGASGQVEQFF	TGTGCCGGAGGACAGGGAGCCAGCGGGCAGGTTGAGCAGTTCTTC
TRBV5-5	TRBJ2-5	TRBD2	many	CASSLLTSGRHLQTQYF	TGTGCCAGCAGCCTACTAACTAGCGGGAGACACTTGCAGACCCAGTACTTC
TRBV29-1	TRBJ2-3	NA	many	CSVGSRADTQYF	TGCAGCGTGGGTAGTAGGGCAGATACGCAGTATTTT
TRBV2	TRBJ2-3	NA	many	CARTPLPGTDTQYF	TGTGCCCGTACCCCCCTCCCTGGCACAGATACGCAGTATTTT
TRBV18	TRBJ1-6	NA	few	CASSLGTNHNSPLHF	TGTGCCAGCTCACTCGGGACCAATCATAATTCACCCCTCCACTTT
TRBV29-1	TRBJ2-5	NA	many	CSVAVQETQYF	TGCAGCGTTGCTGTTCAGGAGACCCAGTACTTC
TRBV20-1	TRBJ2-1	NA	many	CSAGRGAGHEQFF	TGCAGTGCTGGGAGAGGGGCTGGGCATGAGCAGTTCTTC
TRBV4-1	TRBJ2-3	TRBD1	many	CASSQTDRASTDTQYF	TGCGCCAGCAGCCAAACGGACAGGGCGAGCACAGATACGCAGTATTTT
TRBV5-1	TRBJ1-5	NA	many	CASSFMGFEGPQHF	TGCGCCAGCAGCTTTATGGGATTTGAGGGGCCCCAGCATTTT
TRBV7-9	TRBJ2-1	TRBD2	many	CASSFRLAAYEQFF	TGTGCCAGCAGCTTCAGACTAGCTGCGTATGAGCAGTTCTTC
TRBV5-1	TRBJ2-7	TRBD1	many	CASSPVDRASYEQYF	TGCGCCAGCAGCCCGGTGGACAGGGCGAGCTACGAGCAGTACTTC
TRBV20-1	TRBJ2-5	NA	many	CSAQKSSGTQETQYF	TGCAGTGCTCAAAAATCCTCCGGGACACAAGAGACCCAGTACTTC
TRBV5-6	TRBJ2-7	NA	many	CASSGTTGLTSYEQYF	TGTGCCAGCAGCGGGACGACAGGATTAACCTCCTACGAGCAGTACTTC
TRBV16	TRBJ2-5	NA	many	CASSQSQQLRGSQETQYF	TGTGCCAGCAGCCAATCTCAGCAGCTTCGGGGGTCCCAAGAGACCCAGTACTTC
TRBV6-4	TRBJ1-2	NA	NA	CASSDRGTGYTF	TGTGCCAGCAGTGACCGAGGGACTGGCTACACCTTC
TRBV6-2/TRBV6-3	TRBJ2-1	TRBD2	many	CASRLAGGNHNEQFF	TGTGCCAGCAGACTAGCGGGAGGGAACCACAATGAGCAGTTCTTC